A single sample gave rise to the 27 T cell receptor beta chains below, sequenced in a study of cytomegalovirus exposure and HLA in healthy donors. The PCR contained 60 Vbeta and 13 Jbeta primers. The assay was immunoSEQ multiplex PCR, and TCRdb's table has in-frame clones only and misses some. Of about 200,000 clones in the sample, roughly 80% were seen once. Input material: PBMCs. These receptors came from a man younger than 40 in good health and CMV-seronegative.

The chain links TRBV6-6 to TRBJ1-1; D gene unclear. This CDR3 region has 12 residues. Trimming left V 8 bases short and J 0 bases short, with 7 bases between. Germline CDR1 reads MNHNY; CDR2 reads SVGAGI (reference sequence). CDR3 sequence reads: CASAMVNTEAFF. CDR3 in DNA: TGTGCCAGCGCGATGGTGAACACTGAAGCTTTCTTT.

This clone appeared a few times. J is TRBJ2-7 and V is TRBV7-9, with TRBD1 matching 7 bases. Germline V gene lookup returns CDR1 SEHNR and CDR2 FQNEAQ (reference sequence). This CDR3 contains 14 residues. The junction had 7 bases not matched to a gene; V was cut back by 5 bases and J by 3 bases. The CDR3 nucleotides read TGTGCCAGCAGCCCGTCGACAGGGAACTACGAGCAGTACTTC. Translating it yields CASSPSTGNYEQYF.

This clone was detected once. The gene calls are TRBV11-3 and TRBJ1-5; D is ambiguous. V dropped 5 bases and J dropped 6 bases, with 20 bases sitting between them. Per the germline V gene, CDR1 is SGHNT and CDR2 is YENEEA. CDR3 size: 16 residues. CDR3 DNA sequence: TGTGCCAGCAGCCCCCGGGAGCGCCTGACTTGTCAGCCCCAGCATTTT. This encodes CASSPRERLTCQPQHF.

About this clone: The junction and the germline gene differ at one end; a read error may be behind it. The V gene is TRBV28, the J gene TRBJ1-1; TRBD1 matches at 8 bases. The CDR3 runs 13 residues. Germline-derived CDR1 and CDR2 are MDHEN and SYDVKM. CDR3 sequence: CAGSSGTGWLAFF. The CDR3 bases are TGTGCCGGCAGTTCCGGGACAGGCTGGTTAGCTTTCTTT. The full variable domain, its missing parts supplied by reference TRBV28 and TRBJ1-1, is DVKVTQSSRYLVKRTGEKVFLECVQDMDHENMFWYRQDPGLGLRLIYFSYDVKMKEKGDIPEGYSVSREKKERFSLILESASTNQTSMYLCAGSSGTGWLAFFGQGTRLTVV.

The genes are TRBV5-6 and TRBJ1-4; no clear D gene. This CDR3 region has 15 residues. The germline V and J ends were trimmed by 1 base and 8 bases, with 15 bases remaining between them. CDR1 and CDR2 from the germline V gene are SGHDT and YYEEEE. CDR3 region: CASSLLVETSEKLFF. As DNA, the CDR3 is TGTGCCAGCAGCTTGCTCGTCGAGACATCGGAAAAACTGTTTTTT.

The chain recombines TRBV5-1 with TRBJ2-7; the match to TRBD1 covers 8 bases. The germline gives CDR1 SGHRS, CDR2 YFSETQ. Losses at the gene ends were 4 bases for V and 5 bases for J; bases not matched to a gene: 11. The CDR3 is 15 amino acids. The CDR3 DNA is TGCGCCAGCAGCCCCCAGGGGGCGCCGGGCCACGAGCAGTACTTC. This translates into CASSPQGAPGHEQYF.

This rearrangement joins TRBV28 to TRBJ1-3; D perhaps matches TRBD1 (6 bases). The CDR3 has 15 residues. The V end lost 8 bases, the J end lost 0 bases, and 14 bases lay between the germline ends. Germline V CDR1 and CDR2: MDHEN, SYDVKM. The CDR3 here is CASGAPGASGNTIYF. The CDR3 DNA sequence: TGTGCCAGCGGGGCTCCAGGGGCCTCTGGAAACACCATATATTTT.

The chain employs TRBV4-3 and TRBJ2-7, with a weak D call TRBD1 (8 bases). This CDR3 has 16 amino acids. The germline V gene has CDR1 LGHNA and CDR2 YSLEER. Trimming left V 0 bases short and J 2 bases short, with 14 bases between. The CDR3 region is CASSQEDTGGAYEQYF. CDR3 nucleotide sequence: TGCGCCAGCAGCCAAGAAGACACAGGGGGGGCCTACGAGCAGTACTTC.

The genes are TRBV7-8 and TRBJ2-1; D unclear. CDR3 size: 15 residues. Germline V gene data show CDR1 as SGHVS and CDR2 as FQNEAQ. V was cut by 0 bases and J by 9 bases, with 15 bases left in between. The CDR3: CASSLAPQVNSEQFF. In DNA form, the CDR3 reads TGTGCCAGCAGCTTAGCTCCGCAGGTGAACAGTGAGCAGTTCTTC.

V is TRBV28 and J is TRBJ1-6; TRBD1 is a possible D gene (5 bases). The V gene's germline CDR1 is MDHEN and CDR2 SYDVKM. Trimming removed 7 bases from V and 7 bases from J, with 11 bases in between. The CDR3 runs to 13 residues. CDR3 loop: CASITGFNSPLHF. DNA for the CDR3: TGTGCCAGCATTACAGGATTCAATTCACCCCTCCACTTT.

The V call is TRBV7-3, the J call TRBJ1-6, with D perhaps TRBD1 (6 bases). Trimming took off 5 bases at V and 9 bases at J, with 11 bases between the two ends. The CDR3 runs 13 residues. CDR1 is SGHTA, CDR2 FQGTGA, per germline. CDR3 amino acids: CASSPVTGSPLHF. CDR3 in DNA: TGTGCCAGCAGCCCGGTGACAGGTTCACCCCTCCACTTT.

The chain joins TRBV28 to TRBJ2-7; TRBD2 matches at 8 bases. The germline V gene encodes CDR1 MDHEN and CDR2 SYDVKM. Trimming removed 8 bases from V and 3 bases from J; junction bases left unmatched: 15. The CDR3 spans 16 residues. CDR3 amino acids: CASSSQAGARHYEQYF. The CDR3 DNA is TGTGCCAGCTCAAGCCAAGCGGGGGCCCGGCACTACGAGCAGTACTTC.

A remark on this clone: Germline and junction disagree at one end, which may indicate a read error. The J gene is TRBJ1-2, the V gene TRBV7-7, with 8 bases aligning to TRBD1. Germline lookup yields CDR1 SSHAT and CDR2 FNYEAQ (reference sequence). The CDR3 is 13 residues long. CDR3: CASSGQGGYGYTF. CDR3 coding DNA: TGTGCTAGCAGCGGACAGGGAGGCTATGGCTACACCTTC.

The chain links TRBV9 to TRBJ2-5, with TRBD2 matching 16 bases. The trim removed 5 bases at V and 6 bases at J, leaving 7 bases unmatched. In germline, CDR1 is SGDLS, CDR2 YYNGEE. CDR3 length: 16 amino acids. The CDR3 region has the DNA TGTGCCAGCAGTGAGGGGACTAGCGGGGGGGCCCAGACCCAGTACTTC. As protein: CASSEGTSGGAQTQYF.

The chain joins TRBV5-5 to TRBJ2-7, with 7 bases lining up with TRBD1. This CDR3 region has 15 residues. V shed 0 bases and J 2 bases; nucleotides not matched to a gene: 5. Germline CDR1 and CDR2: SGHKS and YYEKEE (reference sequence). The CDR3 here is CASSLGVQGTYEQYF. CDR3 bases: TGTGCCAGCAGCTTGGGTGTACAGGGGACCTACGAGCAGTACTTC.

This chain joins TRBV28 and TRBJ1-2, with 8 bases that match TRBD1. The CDR3 spans 15 residues. After removal of 4 bases from V and 8 bases from J, the junction contained 12 bases not matched to a gene. CDR1 is MDHEN and CDR2 is SYDVKM in the germline V gene. The CDR3 loop is CASSSPRQGARGYTF. The DNA for the CDR3 is TGTGCCAGCAGTTCGCCCCGGCAGGGGGCCCGCGGCTACACCTTC.

V is TRBV6-6 and J is TRBJ1-5; D is ambiguous. The length of the CDR3 is 14 residues. The V and J ends lost 2 bases and 6 bases respectively, with 11 bases between them. The V gene's germline CDR1 is MNHNY and CDR2 SVGAGI (reference sequence). CDR3 amino acids: CASSYEFFSQPQHF. CDR3 DNA: TGTGCCAGCAGTTACGAGTTTTTTAGTCAGCCCCAGCATTTT.

The chain joins TRBV28 to TRBJ1-2, with D perhaps TRBD1 (6 bases). The CDR3 totals 9 residues. The germline V gene has CDR1 MDHEN and CDR2 SYDVKM. The CDR3 sequence is CESTGGYTF. DNA of the CDR3: TGTGAAAGCACAGGGGGCTACACCTTC.

V is TRBV28 and J is TRBJ2-2; TRBD2 is a possible D gene (6 bases). Deletions cut 7 bases from V and 0 bases from J, with 9 bases between. The CDR3 sequence is 14 residues long. CDR1 and CDR2 from the germline V gene are MDHEN and SYDVKM. The DNA of the CDR3 is TGTGCCAGCACCGGGGGTGCGAACACCGGGGAGCTGTTTTTT. Translated: CASTGGANTGELFF. The complete variable domain, with remaining parts taken from reference TRBV28 and TRBJ2-2, reads DVKVTQSSRYLVKRTGEKVFLECVQDMDHENMFWYRQDPGLGLRLIYFSYDVKMKEKGDIPEGYSVSREKKERFSLILESASTNQTSMYLCASTGGANTGELFFGEGSRLTVL.

This chain links TRBV28 with TRBJ2-1; 16 nucleotides align to TRBD2. This CDR3 is 19 amino acids long. CDR1 MDHEN and CDR2 SYDVKM come from the germline V gene. The J segment lost 3 bases and the V segment lost 3 bases, leaving 8 bases of the junction unmatched. CDR3 nucleotides: TGTGCCAGCAGTTTCGGGACTAGCGGGGGGGGCTCCTACTACAATGAGCAGTTCTTC. It specifies CASSFGTSGGGSYYNEQFF.

In regard to this clone: One junction end does not reproduce the germline sequence, and a read error may be involved. The chain employs TRBV6-5 and TRBJ1-2; D may be TRBD1 (6 bases). This CDR3 is 13 amino acids long. Germline values: CDR1 MNHEY, CDR2 SVGAGI. CDR3 DNA: TGTGCCAGCAGTCGGGACACTAAATATGGCTACACCTTC. Amino acids: CASSRDTKYGYTF.

The V gene is TRBV7-2, the J gene TRBJ2-5, with D possibly matching TRBD2 (5 bases). Trimming took 1 base from V and 4 from J, leaving 16 bases between them. The germline V gene encodes CDR1 SGHTA and CDR2 FQGNSA. This CDR3 region has 16 residues. CDR3 sequence (DNA): TGTGCCAGCAGCTTAGTCCCTCGAGGGTCTGCAGAGACCCAGTACTTC. Protein sequence: CASSLVPRGSAETQYF.

The gene calls are TRBV7-2 and TRBJ2-2; TRBD1 matches 10 bases. CDR3 length: 16 amino acids. V gave up 5 bases and J gave up 2 bases; unmatched junction bases: 5. The germline V gene has CDR1 SGHTA and CDR2 FQGNSA. CDR3 amino acids: CASSLGQGRNTGELFF. DNA for the CDR3: TGTGCCAGCAGCCTGGGACAGGGGAGAAACACCGGGGAGCTGTTTTTT.

This rearrangement joins TRBV5-1 to TRBJ1-2, with 8 bases aligning to TRBD1. The trim removed 4 bases at V and 8 bases at J, leaving 10 bases unmatched. The CDR3 extends over 14 amino acids. The germline V gene encodes CDR1 SGHRS and CDR2 YFSETQ. The CDR3 sequence is CASSPPRTGSGYTF. CDR3 DNA: TGCGCCAGCAGCCCACCCCGGACAGGGAGCGGCTACACCTTC.

The rearrangement joins TRBV15 to TRBJ2-7; possible D gene TRBD1, 6 bases. The CDR3 contains 15 residues. V lost 11 bases to trimming and J lost 3 bases, with 23 bases between them. CDR1 and CDR2 (germline): LNHNV, YYDKDF (reference sequence). The CDR3, as DNA: TGTGCCTCTCCCCAGCCCCGGGACACCCACTACGAGCAGTACTTC. Its protein product is CASPQPRDTHYEQYF.

V is TRBV7-9 and J is TRBJ2-7, with 11 bases fitting TRBD1. The V segment lost 3 bases and the J segment 3 bases; nucleotides outside the gene matches: 10. The CDR3 is 17 amino acids. Germline CDR1 reads SEHNR; CDR2 reads FQNEAQ (reference sequence). The CDR3 region has the DNA TGTGCCAGCAGCTTGGGACAGGGGGAAGGGATACGCTACGAGCAGTACTTC. Amino acids: CASSLGQGEGIRYEQYF. Full variable domain (rest looked up from reference TRBV7-9 and TRBJ2-7): DTGVSQNPRHKITKRGQNVTFRCDPISEHNRLYWYRQTLGQGPEFLTYFQNEAQLEKSRLLSDRFSAERPKGSFSTLEIQRTEQGDSAMYLCASSLGQGEGIRYEQYFGPGTRLTVT.

To note about this clone: The CDR3 ends on some other residue instead of the conserved phenylalanine or tryptophan, so this is likely a read error. This rearrangement joins TRBV6-5 to TRBJ1-2; TRBD1 aligns across 11 bases. Trimming took 5 bases from V and 6 from J; bases not matched to a gene: 8. The CDR3 has 15 residues. In germline, CDR1 is MNHEY, CDR2 SVGAGI. In nucleotides, the CDR3 is TGTGCCAGCAGTCGAAGCGGGACAGGGGGGAATGGCTACACCATC. It specifies CASSRSGTGGNGYTI.